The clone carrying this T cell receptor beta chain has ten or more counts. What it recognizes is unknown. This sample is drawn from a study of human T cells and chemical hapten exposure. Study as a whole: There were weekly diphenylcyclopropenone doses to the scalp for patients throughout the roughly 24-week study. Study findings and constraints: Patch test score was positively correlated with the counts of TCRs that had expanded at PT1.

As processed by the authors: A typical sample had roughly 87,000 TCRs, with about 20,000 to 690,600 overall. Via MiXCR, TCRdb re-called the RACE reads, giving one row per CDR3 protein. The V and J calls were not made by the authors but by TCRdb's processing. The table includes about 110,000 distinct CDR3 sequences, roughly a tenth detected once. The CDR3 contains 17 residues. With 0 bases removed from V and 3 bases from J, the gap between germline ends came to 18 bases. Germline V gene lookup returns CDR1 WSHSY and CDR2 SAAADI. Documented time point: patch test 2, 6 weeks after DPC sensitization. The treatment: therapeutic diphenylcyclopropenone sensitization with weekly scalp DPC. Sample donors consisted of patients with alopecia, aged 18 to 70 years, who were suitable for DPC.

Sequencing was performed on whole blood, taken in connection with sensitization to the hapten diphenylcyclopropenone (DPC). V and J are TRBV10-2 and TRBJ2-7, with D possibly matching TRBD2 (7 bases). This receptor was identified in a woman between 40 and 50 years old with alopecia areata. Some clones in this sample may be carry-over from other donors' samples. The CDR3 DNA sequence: TGCGCCAGCAGTGAGTCAGGCGGGGGCCACTCCTTCTACGAGCAGTACTTC. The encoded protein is CASSESGGGHSFYEQYF.